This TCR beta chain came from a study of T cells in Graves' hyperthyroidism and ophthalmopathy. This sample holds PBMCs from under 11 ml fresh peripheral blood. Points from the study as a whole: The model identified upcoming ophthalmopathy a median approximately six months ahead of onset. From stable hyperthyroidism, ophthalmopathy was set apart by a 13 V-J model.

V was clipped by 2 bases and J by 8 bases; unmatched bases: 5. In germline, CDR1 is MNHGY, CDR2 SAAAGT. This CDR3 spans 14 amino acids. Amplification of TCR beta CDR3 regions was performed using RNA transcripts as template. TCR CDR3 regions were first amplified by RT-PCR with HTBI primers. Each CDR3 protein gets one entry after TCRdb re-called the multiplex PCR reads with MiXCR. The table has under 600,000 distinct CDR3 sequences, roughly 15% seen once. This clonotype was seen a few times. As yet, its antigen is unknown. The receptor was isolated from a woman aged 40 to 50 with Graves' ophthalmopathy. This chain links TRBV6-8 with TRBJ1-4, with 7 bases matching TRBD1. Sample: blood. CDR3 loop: CASSYNQGGEKLFF. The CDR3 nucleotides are TGTGCCAGCAGTTACAATCAGGGGGGCGAAAAACTGTTTTTT.